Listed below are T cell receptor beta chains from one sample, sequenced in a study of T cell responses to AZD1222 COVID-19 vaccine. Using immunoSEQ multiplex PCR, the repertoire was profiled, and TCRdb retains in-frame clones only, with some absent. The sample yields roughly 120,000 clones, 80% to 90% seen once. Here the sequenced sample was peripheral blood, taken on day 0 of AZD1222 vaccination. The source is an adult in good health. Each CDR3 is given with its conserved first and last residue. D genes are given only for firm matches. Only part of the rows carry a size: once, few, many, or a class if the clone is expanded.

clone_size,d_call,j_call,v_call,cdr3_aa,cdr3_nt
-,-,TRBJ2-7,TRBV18,CASSPLQGPSDEQYF,TGTGCCAGCTCACCACTTCAGGGGCCGTCGGACGAGCAGTACTTC
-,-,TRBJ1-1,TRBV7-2,CASSLGPVRMNTEAFF,TGTGCCAGCAGCTTAGGGCCGGTGAGGATGAACACTGAAGCTTTCTTT
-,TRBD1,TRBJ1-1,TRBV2,CASSVDRASTEAFF,TGTGCCAGCAGTGTGGACAGGGCGAGCACTGAAGCTTTCTTT
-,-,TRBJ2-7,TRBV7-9,CASSLTAPYEQYF,TGTGCCAGCAGCTTAACAGCACCCTACGAGCAGTACTTC
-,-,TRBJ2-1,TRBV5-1,CASRPGASYNEQFF,TGCGCCAGCAGACCGGGAGCCTCCTACAATGAGCAGTTCTTC
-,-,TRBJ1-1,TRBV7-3,CASSLLGNTEAFF,TGTGCCAGCAGCTTACTAGGGAACACTGAAGCTTTCTTT
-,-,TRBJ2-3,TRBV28,CASTSDSYTQYF,TGTGCCAGCACCTCGGACAGCTATACGCAGTATTTT
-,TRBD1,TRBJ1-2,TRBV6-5,CASSDRDRFHGYTF,TGTGCCAGCAGCGACCGGGACAGATTTCATGGCTACACCTTC
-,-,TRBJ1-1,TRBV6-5,CASTGTSNTEAFF,TGTGCCAGCACCGGTACATCGAACACTGAAGCTTTCTTT
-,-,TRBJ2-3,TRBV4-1,CASSQVEDTQYF,TGCGCCAGCAGCCAAGTAGAAGATACGCAGTATTTT
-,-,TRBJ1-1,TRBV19,CASSGQSYEAFF,TGTGCCAGTAGTGGGCAGTCGTATGAAGCTTTCTTT
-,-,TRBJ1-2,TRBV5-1,CASSLTGHGDGYTF,TGCGCCAGCAGCTTGACAGGGCATGGGGATGGCTACACCTTC
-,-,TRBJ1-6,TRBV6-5,CASRPGRYSPLHF,TGTGCCAGCAGGCCGGGCCGGTATTCACCCCTCCACTTT
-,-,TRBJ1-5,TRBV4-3,CASSQDLGAPYQPQHF,TGCGCCAGCAGCCAAGATTTGGGGGCTCCCTATCAGCCCCAGCATTTT
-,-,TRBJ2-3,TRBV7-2,CASSRSGSTDTQYF,TGTGCCAGCAGTCGGAGCGGAAGCACAGATACGCAGTATTTT
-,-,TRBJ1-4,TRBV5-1,CASSSDTTNEKLFF,TGCGCCAGCAGCTCGGACACGACTAATGAAAAACTGTTTTTT
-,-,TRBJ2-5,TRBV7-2,CASSLGTWETQYF,TGTGCCAGCAGCTTAGGGACTTGGGAGACCCAGTACTTC
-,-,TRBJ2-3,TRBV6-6,CASSRTRTQRVDTQYF,TGTGCCAGCAGTCGAACGAGGACCCAGAGGGTAGATACGCAGTATTTT
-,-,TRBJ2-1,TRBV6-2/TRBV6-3,CASSYWGAPTNEQFF,TGTGCCAGCAGTTACTGGGGGGCGCCGACCAATGAGCAGTTCTTC
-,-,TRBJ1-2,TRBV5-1,CASSLVGAEYGYTF,TGCGCCAGCAGCTTGGTTGGGGCGGAATATGGCTACACCTTC
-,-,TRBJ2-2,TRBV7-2,CASSLALTVNTGELFF,TGTGCCAGCAGCTTAGCGCTCACCGTAAACACCGGGGAGCTGTTTTTT
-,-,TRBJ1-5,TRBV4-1,CASSQDNQPQHF,TGCGCCAGCAGCCAAGATAATCAGCCCCAGCATTTT
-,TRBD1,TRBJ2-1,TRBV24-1,CATSDSTGSYNEQFF,TGTGCCACCAGTGATTCGACAGGGTCCTACAATGAGCAGTTCTTC
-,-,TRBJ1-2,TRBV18,CASSISEGNYGYTF,TGTGCCAGCTCAATTTCGGAAGGGAACTATGGCTACACCTTC
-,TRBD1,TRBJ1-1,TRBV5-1,CASSLGDRGTEAFF,TGCGCCAGCAGCTTGGGGGACAGGGGGACTGAAGCTTTCTTT
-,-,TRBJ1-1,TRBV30,CAWSVGWNTEAFF,TGTGCCTGGAGCGTCGGCTGGAACACTGAAGCTTTCTTT
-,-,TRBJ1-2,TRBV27,CASSFLQGSRGYTF,TGTGCCAGCAGTTTCTTACAGGGAAGTAGGGGCTACACCTTC
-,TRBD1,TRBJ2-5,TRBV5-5,CASSFRALITGGQETQYF,TGTGCCAGCAGCTTCCGAGCACTAATCACAGGGGGACAAGAGACCCAGTACTTC
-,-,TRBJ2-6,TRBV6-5,CASTPGSTGANVLTF,TGTGCCAGCACTCCCGGTAGTACTGGGGCCAACGTCCTGACTTTC
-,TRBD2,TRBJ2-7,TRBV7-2,CASSPSPGGRIYEQYF,TGTGCCAGCAGCCCCTCTCCGGGCGGGAGAATCTACGAGCAGTACTTC
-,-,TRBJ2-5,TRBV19,CASSINWGRGETQYF,TGTGCCAGTAGTATAAATTGGGGGCGCGGCGAGACCCAGTACTTC
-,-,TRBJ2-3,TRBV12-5,CASGLSSTDTQYF,TGTGCTAGTGGTTTGAGCAGCACAGATACGCAGTATTTT
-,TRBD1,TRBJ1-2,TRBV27,CASSYQSGTGPYGYTF,TGTGCCAGCAGTTACCAGTCCGGGACAGGGCCCTATGGCTACACCTTC
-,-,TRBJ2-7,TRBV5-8,CASSFISSVNSYEQYF,TGTGCCAGCAGCTTCATTTCCTCAGTGAATTCCTACGAGCAGTACTTC
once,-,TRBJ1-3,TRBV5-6,CASSLPGPNSGNTIYF,TGTGCCAGCAGCTTGCCCGGGCCCAACTCTGGAAACACCATATATTTT
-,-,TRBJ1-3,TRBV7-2,CASRFVGGNTIYF,TGTGCCAGCAGATTTGTCGGTGGAAACACCATATATTTT
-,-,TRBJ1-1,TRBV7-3,CASSLSRGSTEAFF,TGTGCCAGCAGCTTGTCGAGGGGGTCCACTGAAGCTTTCTTT
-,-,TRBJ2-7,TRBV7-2,CASSLGSWARDEQYF,TGTGCCAGCAGCTTAGGTTCGTGGGCGAGGGACGAGCAGTACTTC
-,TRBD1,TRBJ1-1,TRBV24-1,CATRIRTGQGLMNTEAFF,TGTGCCACCAGGATCCGGACTGGACAGGGGTTAATGAACACTGAAGCTTTCTTT
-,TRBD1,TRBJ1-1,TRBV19,CASSMAGGNTEAFF,TGTGCCAGTAGTATGGCAGGGGGGAACACTGAAGCTTTCTTT
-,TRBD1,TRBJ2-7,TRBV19,CASRGTGAHEQYF,TGTGCCAGTAGAGGGACAGGGGCCCACGAGCAGTACTTC
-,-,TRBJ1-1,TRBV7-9,CASSLQNGNTEAFF,TGTGCCAGCAGCTTACAGAATGGGAACACTGAAGCTTTCTTT
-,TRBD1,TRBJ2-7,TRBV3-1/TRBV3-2,CASSQVGQGAYEQYF,TGTGCCAGCAGCCAAGTGGGACAGGGGGCTTACGAGCAGTACTTC
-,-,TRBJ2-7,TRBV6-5,CASSSQTLDTYEQYF,TGTGCCAGCAGCTCTCAAACACTCGACACCTACGAGCAGTACTTC